This TCR beta chain was sequenced during a study of neurological immune-mediated disorders. Germline lookup yields CDR1 SGHTA and CDR2 FQGNSA. V was shortened by 3 bases and J by 2 bases, with 8 bases between the two germline ends. This CDR3 is 14 amino acids long. Many counts were recorded for this clonotype. Maryland, USA blood bank volunteers served as healthy controls. Unsorted libraries came from 2 million PBMCs stored at -80 °C. TCRdb independently ran MiXCR on the 5' RACE reads; one entry per CDR3 protein. The sample includes 15,000 or so distinct CDR3 sequences, less than 25% of them seen just once.

V usage is TRBV7-2 and J usage is TRBJ1-5; unclear D gene. The source material was PBMCs. The TCR sequence derives from a man in his fifties in good health. CDR3 region: CASSFRGGNQPQHF. The CDR3 DNA reads TGTGCCAGCAGCTTTCGCGGAGGCAATCAGCCCCAGCATTTT.